These 32 T cell receptor beta chains share one sample of origin, sequenced in a study of T cell responses to AZD1222 COVID-19 vaccine. Using immunoSEQ multiplex PCR, the repertoire was profiled, and TCRdb retains in-frame clones only, with some absent. The sample yields approximately 210,000 clones, 91% seen once. The material was peripheral blood, obtained 28 days after the second AZD1222 dose. These receptor sequences come from an adult who received the AZD1222 COVID-19 vaccine.

This chain connects TRBV25-1 to TRBJ2-7; no clear D. This CDR3 comprises 12 residues. Trimming shortened V by 4 bases and J by 7 bases, and 11 bases separated the two germline ends. In germline, CDR1 is MGHDK, CDR2 SYGVNS. CDR3 sequence: CASSVVSREQYF. The DNA for the CDR3 is TGTGCCAGCAGTGTGGTGTCGCGGGAGCAGTACTTC.

In its sample, this clone was seen once. The V call is TRBV9, the J call TRBJ2-1, with 16 bases fitting TRBD2. The trim removed 3 bases at V and 12 bases at J, leaving 9 bases unmatched. The CDR3 runs to 16 residues. Germline CDR1 reads SGDLS; CDR2 reads YYNGEE. The CDR3 DNA is TGTGCCAGCAGCGACTCACCGGGACTAGCGGGAGGGGGGCAGTTCTTC. Its translation is CASSDSPGLAGGGQFF.

The chain links TRBV7-9 to TRBJ2-5; 16 bases align to TRBD2. Germline CDR1 reads SEHNR; CDR2 reads FQNEAQ (reference sequence). The trim removed 5 bases at V and 1 base at J, leaving 7 bases unmatched. The CDR3 consists of 18 residues. As DNA, the CDR3 is TGTGCCAGCAGCGGCGGGACTAGCGGGAGGGTAATCCAAGAGACCCAGTACTTC. Residues: CASSGGTSGRVIQETQYF.

The gene calls are TRBV30 and TRBJ1-1; the D gene is possibly TRBD1 (5 bases). V gave up 2 bases and J gave up 1 base, with 8 bases separating them. Germline V gives CDR1 GTSNPN, CDR2 SVGIG (reference sequence). The CDR3 contains 13 residues. CDR3 region: CAWSPQGNTEAFF. The DNA of the CDR3 is TGTGCCTGGAGTCCCCAGGGGAACACTGAAGCTTTCTTT.

The genes are TRBV6-2 or TRBV6-3 and TRBJ1-2, with 8 bases identical to TRBD1. Germline CDR1 is MNHEY and CDR2 is SVGEGT. V lost 2 bases, J lost 2 bases, and 7 bases stayed unmatched. This CDR3 has 16 residues. CDR3 protein: CASSYGWDRKNYGYTF. The CDR3 coding sequence is TGTGCCAGCAGTTACGGCTGGGACAGGAAGAACTATGGCTACACCTTC.

The rearrangement joins TRBV11-2 to TRBJ2-3, with a tentative D call TRBD2 (5 bases). From germline, CDR1 is SGHAT and CDR2 FQNNGV. Between the trimmed V and J ends, which lost 5 bases and 1 base, there was a span of 16 bases. The CDR3 contains 16 residues. CDR3 residues: CASSRTGNPGTDTQYF. The DNA of the CDR3 is TGTGCCAGCAGCCGGACCGGGAACCCTGGCACAGATACGCAGTATTTT. Full variable domain (outside the CDR3, taken from reference TRBV11-2 and TRBJ2-3): EAGVAQSPRYKIIEKRQSVAFWCNPISGHATLYWYQQILGQGPKLLIQFQNNGVVDDSQLPKDRFSAERLKGVDSTLKIQPAKLEDSAVYLCASSRTGNPGTDTQYFGPGTRLTVL.

About this clone: The sample contains more than one DNA sequence encoding this CDR3. V is TRBV6-6 and J is TRBJ2-7, with 8 bases aligning to TRBD1. V was clipped by 6 bases and J by 1 base; unmatched bases: 2. Germline lookup yields CDR1 MNHNY and CDR2 SVGAGI (reference sequence). The CDR3 runs 13 residues. CDR3 DNA: TGTGCCAGCAGACGGACAGGGTCCTACGAGCAGTACTTC. It translates to CASRRTGSYEQYF.

This sequence joins TRBV11-3 and TRBJ2-5; 8 bases line up with TRBD2. CDR3 length: 15 amino acids. The trim removed 4 bases at V and 4 bases at J, leaving 8 bases unmatched. CDR1 and CDR2 from the germline V gene are SGHNT and YENEEA. As DNA, the CDR3 is TGTGCCAGCAGCTCCCGGGGGGGGACTAGAGAGACCCAGTACTTC. The encoded protein is CASSSRGGTRETQYF.

The chain joins TRBV6-5 to TRBJ2-7; 7 bases line up with TRBD1. The V gene end was trimmed by 8 bases and the J gene end by 2 bases; junction bases not matched to a gene: 12. Germline V gene sequence: CDR1 MNHEY, CDR2 SVGAGI. The CDR3 totals 15 residues. The CDR3 is CASGYRGSDTYEQYF. The CDR3 DNA reads TGTGCCAGCGGCTACAGGGGAAGTGATACCTACGAGCAGTACTTC.

The chain recombines TRBV3-1 (or the pseudogene TRBV3-2) with TRBJ2-7; D unclear. The V gene lost 1 base and the J gene lost 3 bases, with 10 bases spanning the gap. The CDR3 contains 14 residues. CDR1 is LGHDT and CDR2 is YNNKEL in the germline V gene (reference sequence). The CDR3 DNA sequence: TGTGCCAGCAGCCAAGGACCGGACGGCTACGAGCAGTACTTC. This sequence encodes CASSQGPDGYEQYF.

The genes are TRBV11-2 and TRBJ2-6; no clear D gene. Germline CDR1 is SGHAT and CDR2 is FQNNGV. There are 16 residues in the CDR3. Trimming took off 6 bases at V and 4 bases at J, with 16 bases between the two ends. CDR3 residues: CASREIRSRGANVLTF. Written as DNA, the CDR3 is TGTGCCAGCAGGGAAATTCGGTCTCGGGGGGCCAACGTCCTGACTTTC.

V is TRBV7-9 and J is TRBJ1-1; D uncertain. CDR1 is SEHNR, CDR2 FQNEAQ, per germline (reference sequence). Between the trimmed V and J ends, which lost 0 bases and 4 bases, there was a span of 9 bases. The length of the CDR3 is 14 residues. CDR3 sequence reads: CASSLASGSTEAFF. In DNA form, the CDR3 reads TGTGCCAGCAGCTTAGCCTCGGGGAGCACTGAAGCTTTCTTT.

The rearrangement uses TRBV28 and TRBJ1-5, with D unresolved. Germline V gene data show CDR1 as MDHEN and CDR2 as SYDVKM. Trimming removed 3 bases from V and 6 bases from J, with 9 bases in between. The CDR3 covers 13 residues. CDR3 region: CASSLSSAQPQHF. Written as DNA, the CDR3 is TGTGCCAGCAGTTTGAGTTCGGCTCAGCCCCAGCATTTT. Complete variable domain (other parts from reference TRBV28 and TRBJ1-5): DVKVTQSSRYLVKRTGEKVFLECVQDMDHENMFWYRQDPGLGLRLIYFSYDVKMKEKGDIPEGYSVSREKKERFSLILESASTNQTSMYLCASSLSSAQPQHFGDGTRLSIL.

The chain uses TRBV5-1 and TRBJ2-3, with TRBD2 matching over 7 bases. J was trimmed by 1 base and V by 4 bases; bases with no gene match: 9. From germline, CDR1 is SGHRS and CDR2 YFSETQ. There are 16 residues in the CDR3. The DNA of the CDR3 is TGCGCCAGCAGCACTCTAGCGGACTTAGGCACAGATACGCAGTATTTT. This codes for CASSTLADLGTDTQYF.

The V gene is TRBV28, the J gene TRBJ1-2, with D unclear. The CDR3 is 15 amino acids. Looked up from germline, CDR1 is MDHEN and CDR2 is SYDVKM. V dropped 8 bases and J dropped 0 bases, with 16 bases sitting between them. The CDR3 spells CASLLGSPANYGYTF. The CDR3 DNA reads TGTGCCAGCCTCCTGGGGTCCCCAGCTAACTATGGCTACACCTTC.

The genes are TRBV24-1 and TRBJ2-5; 10 bases line up with TRBD2. This CDR3 is built from 14 residues. Germline CDR1 and CDR2: KGHDR and SFDVKD. V shed 7 bases and J 4 bases; nucleotides not matched to a gene: 5. CDR3 in DNA: TGTGCCACCAGCCTAGCGGGAGAATTAGAGACCCAGTACTTC. Encoded protein: CATSLAGELETQYF.

V is TRBV5-1 and J is TRBJ2-7; D is possibly TRBD1 (7 bases). V lost 1 base and J lost 5, with 16 bases in between. The CDR3 totals 15 residues. Germline-derived CDR1 and CDR2 are SGHRS and YFSETQ. Written as DNA, the CDR3 is TGCGCCAGCAGCTTGCTAGTCCAGGGGGAGGACGAGCAGTACTTC. Its protein product is CASSLLVQGEDEQYF.

The rearrangement uses TRBV2 and TRBJ2-3; 8 positions agree with TRBD1. This CDR3 contains 14 residues. Germline values: CDR1 SNHLY, CDR2 FYNNEI. Trimming at V came to 4 bases and at J to 1 base, leaving 1 base not matched to a gene. In DNA form, the CDR3 reads TGTGCCAGCAGTGGCAGGGGGCGCACAGATACGCAGTATTTT. It translates to CASSGRGRTDTQYF.

The chain couples TRBV4-1 to TRBJ1-6, with D possibly being TRBD1 (5 bases). V shed 0 bases and J shed 1 base, with 13 bases lying between them. CDR1 is MGHRA, CDR2 YSYEKL, per germline. This CDR3 has 18 amino acids. CDR3 nucleotides: TGCGCCAGCAGCCAAGAATGGGGCTTGGGTTCCTATAATTCACCCCTCCACTTT. This sequence encodes CASSQEWGLGSYNSPLHF.

The chain couples TRBV10-3 to TRBJ1-2; the D gene is possibly TRBD1 (5 bases). Germline V gene lookup returns CDR1 ENHRY and CDR2 SYGVKD. V gave up 3 bases and J gave up 2 bases, with 10 bases separating them. The CDR3 consists of 14 residues. CDR3 region: CAISDQGVNYGYTF. The CDR3 DNA sequence: TGTGCCATCAGTGACCAGGGAGTAAACTATGGCTACACCTTC.

V gene TRBV19 combines with J gene TRBJ1-1; weak D call: TRBD1 (6 bases). There are 15 residues in the CDR3. Trimming stripped 10 bases from V and 1 base from J, with 19 bases between. From germline, CDR1 is LNHDA and CDR2 SQIVND (reference sequence). The CDR3 nucleotides read TGTGCCACCACGTCTCAGGGGACGAGGAACACTGAAGCTTTCTTT. It translates to CATTSQGTRNTEAFF.

The chain links TRBV11-2 to TRBJ2-2, with TRBD1 as a possible D gene (6 bases). V dropped 4 bases and J dropped 1 base, with 10 bases sitting between them. Germline values: CDR1 SGHAT, CDR2 FQNNGV. The CDR3 has 15 amino acids. DNA for the CDR3: TGTGCCAGCAGCTCCGACAGGTTGAACACCGGGGAGCTGTTTTTT. Translated, it gives CASSSDRLNTGELFF.

The chain recombines TRBV10-1 with TRBJ1-1; perhaps TRBD1 as D (5 bases). This CDR3 has 12 residues. Trimming took 8 bases from V and 2 from J, leaving 9 bases between them. The germline CDR1 and CDR2 sequences are WNHNN and SYGVQD (reference sequence). This CDR3 is CASVQGNTEAFF. The CDR3 bases are TGCGCCAGCGTCCAGGGAAACACTGAAGCTTTCTTT.

This clone was seen just once. V is TRBV6-6 and J is TRBJ2-1; TRBD2 aligns across 12 bases. The germline V gene has CDR1 MNHNY and CDR2 SVGAGI (reference sequence). V gave up 2 bases and J gave up 9 bases; unmatched junction bases: 5. The CDR3 spans 15 residues. CDR3 protein: CASSYEASGRGEQFF. CDR3 nucleotides: TGTGCCAGCAGTTACGAGGCTAGCGGGAGGGGTGAGCAGTTCTTC.

The chain links TRBV6-5 to TRBJ2-7, with D possibly TRBD1 on 5 matching bases. Germline CDR1 is MNHEY and CDR2 is SVGAGI. Trimming shortened V by 7 bases and J by 3 bases, and 13 bases separated the two germline ends. The CDR3 covers 13 residues. The CDR3 coding sequence is TGTGCCAGCAAAAGGGGCCCCTACTACGAGCAGTACTTC. Protein sequence: CASKRGPYYEQYF.

The rearrangement uses TRBV24-1 and TRBJ1-5; no clear D. Trimming stripped 4 bases from V and 3 bases from J, with 9 bases between. CDR3 length: 14 residues. Germline V gene sequence: CDR1 KGHDR, CDR2 SFDVKD. The CDR3 is CATSDPRTNQPQHF. The DNA of the CDR3 is TGTGCCACCAGTGACCCGAGAACCAATCAGCCCCAGCATTTT.

The J gene is TRBJ1-2, the V gene TRBV4-1, with unresolved D. CDR3 length: 14 residues. Germline V gives CDR1 MGHRA, CDR2 YSYEKL. Trimming stripped 3 bases from V and 3 bases from J, with 11 bases between. CDR3 bases: TGCGCCAGCAGCCATCGGGAGGTCTACTATGGCTACACCTTC. Amino acids: CASSHREVYYGYTF.

This clone was observed a handful of times. This chain uses TRBV14 with TRBJ2-7; a possible D gene is TRBD2 (5 bases). Per germline, CDR1 SGHDN and CDR2 FVKESK. Trimming pared 0 bases from V and 0 bases from J, leaving 15 bases between. This CDR3 spans 17 amino acids. The CDR3 DNA follows: TGTGCCAGCAGCCAAGATCTGTCCCCGGGATTCTCCTACGAGCAGTACTTC. This sequence encodes CASSQDLSPGFSYEQYF.

CDR3 DNA sequence: TGTGCCTGGAGACGCAGGCCGGGACAGGGCATCTACGAGCAGTACTTC. It translates to CAWRRRPGQGIYEQYF. V is TRBV30 and J is TRBJ2-7; 9 bases fit TRBD1. The CDR3 consists of 16 residues. The germline gives CDR1 GTSNPN, CDR2 SVGIG (reference sequence). Trimming cost V 3 bases and J 3 bases; bases outside gene matches: 12. The entire variable domain, with the rest obtained from reference TRBV30 and TRBJ2-7, is as follows: SQTIHQWPATLVQPVGSPLSLECTVEGTSNPNLYWYRQAAGRGLQLLFYSVGIGQISSEVPQNLSASRPQDRQFILSSKKLLLSDSGFYLCAWRRRPGQGIYEQYFGPGTRLTVT.

CDR3 bases: TGTGCCAGCAGCGTAGACCCTTCGATCGTGAGTGTGGCGAGTGGCTACACCTTC. This codes for CASSVDPSIVSVASGYTF. This chain links TRBV9 with TRBJ1-2; no clear D gene. This CDR3 is built from 18 residues. V lost 0 bases, J lost 7 bases, and 25 bases lay in between. Germline V gene data show CDR1 as SGDLS and CDR2 as YYNGEE.

The chain joins TRBV7-2 to TRBJ2-7, with 14 bases matching TRBD2. Germline CDR1 SGHTA, CDR2 FQGNSA. CDR3 length: 15 amino acids. V lost 5 bases, J lost 4 bases, and 4 bases stayed unmatched. The CDR3 nucleotides read TGTGCCAGCAGCGCCGGGACTAGCGGGAGTTACGAGCAGTACTTC. The encoded protein is CASSAGTSGSYEQYF.

Only one count was recorded for this clone. This chain joins TRBV7-9 and TRBJ1-2, with no clear D. V lost 1 base to trimming and J lost 8 bases, with 8 bases between them. The germline V gene encodes CDR1 SEHNR and CDR2 FQNEAQ (reference sequence). The length of the CDR3 is 12 residues. CDR3 coding DNA: TGTGCCAGCAGCTTAGAAAGCGGGGGCTACACCTTC. Translated, it gives CASSLESGGYTF.